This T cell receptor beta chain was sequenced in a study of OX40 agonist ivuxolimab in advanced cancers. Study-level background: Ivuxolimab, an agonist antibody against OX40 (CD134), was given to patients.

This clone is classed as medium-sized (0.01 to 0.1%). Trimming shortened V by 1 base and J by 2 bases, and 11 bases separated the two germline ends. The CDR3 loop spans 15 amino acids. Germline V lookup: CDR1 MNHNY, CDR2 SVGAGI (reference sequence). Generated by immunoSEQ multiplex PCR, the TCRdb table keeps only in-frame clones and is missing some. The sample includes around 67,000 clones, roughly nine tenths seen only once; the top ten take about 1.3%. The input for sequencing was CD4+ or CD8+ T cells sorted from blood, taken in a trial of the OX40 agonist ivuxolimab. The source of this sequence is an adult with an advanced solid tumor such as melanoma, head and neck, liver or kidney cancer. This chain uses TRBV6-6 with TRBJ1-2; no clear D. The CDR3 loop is CASSYWRESNYGYTF. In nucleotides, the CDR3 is TGTGCCAGCAGTTACTGGCGGGAGTCCAACTATGGCTACACCTTC.